This T cell receptor (beta chain) emerged from a study of shared clonotypes between healthy human individuals. Broader study findings: Tissue TCR repertoires likely differ from these blood-only repertoires.

There are 14 residues in the CDR3. The germline V gene has CDR1 LGHNA and CDR2 YNFKEQ. Trimming pared 5 bases from V and 5 bases from J, leaving 15 bases between. CD45RO-negative CD8 cells positively selected for CCR7 made up the naive population, which excluded terminally differentiated effector memory CD45RA+ cells. Remarks on this clone: Its antigen remains unidentified.

Clones were read by immunoSEQ multiplex PCR, and TCRdb kept only the in-frame ones, dropping some. The table shows millions of clones, with about 92% occurring only once. The specimen was naive CD8+ T cells from PBMCs. J is TRBJ2-5 and V is TRBV4-2; D unresolved. The clonotype originates from a man younger than 35 in good health. Some clones in this sample may be carry-over from other donors' samples. CDR3 bases: TGTGCCAGCAGCTTAGGGTCTTTGTGGGAGACCCAGTACTTC. This gives the protein CASSLGSLWETQYF.